The 21 T cell receptor beta chains below come from one sample, sequenced in a study of control samples from healthy donors and cancer patients. The data were produced by immunoSEQ multiplex PCR, yet TCRdb's version contains in-frame clones alone and is incomplete. The data contain roughly 190,000 clones, about nine tenths of them seen just once; the ten biggest clones take up 1.8%. Sequencing was done on a sample of blood. The receptors stem from a man younger than 45 in good health.

The chain couples TRBV5-1 to TRBJ2-7; 8 bases are a match to TRBD1. The CDR3 consists of 15 residues. Per germline, CDR1 SGHRS and CDR2 YFSETQ. V shed 6 bases and J 1 base; nucleotides not matched to a gene: 9. The CDR3 coding sequence is TGCGCCAGCAAATCGTCTCAGGGGGCATCCTACGAGCAGTACTTC. The encoded protein is CASKSSQGASYEQYF.

The J gene is TRBJ2-7, the V gene TRBV19; D is ambiguous. This CDR3 is built from 13 residues. V was clipped by 1 base and J by 5 bases, with 9 bases between them. CDR1 is LNHDA, CDR2 SQIVND, per germline (reference sequence). The CDR3 DNA reads as TGTGCCAGTAGTATAGCTGGGATCGACGAGCAGTACTTC. Its translation is CASSIAGIDEQYF.

The V gene is TRBV6-2 or TRBV6-3, the J gene TRBJ2-1; 9 nucleotides align to TRBD1. Germline lookup yields CDR1 MNHEY and CDR2 SVGEGT. The CDR3 totals 16 residues. Trimming cost V 5 bases and J 8 bases; bases outside gene matches: 13. In nucleotides, the CDR3 is TGTGCCAGCAGTCCCGAGGGGACAGGGTCGCCCCATGAGCAGTTCTTC. Protein product: CASSPEGTGSPHEQFF.

In this sample, this clone turned up once. This chain links TRBV30 with TRBJ1-1, with 9 nucleotides matching TRBD1. The CDR3 runs 13 residues. The V segment lost 1 base and the J segment 4 bases; nucleotides outside the gene matches: 1. Germline V lookup: CDR1 GTSNPN, CDR2 SVGIG (reference sequence). The CDR3 reads CAWSADRGTEAFF. CDR3 bases: TGTGCCTGGAGTGCGGACAGGGGCACTGAAGCTTTCTTT. The whole variable domain, filled in from reference TRBV30 and TRBJ1-1, reads SQTIHQWPATLVQPVGSPLSLECTVEGTSNPNLYWYRQAAGRGLQLLFYSVGIGQISSEVPQNLSASRPQDRQFILSSKKLLLSDSGFYLCAWSADRGTEAFFGQGTRLTVV.

This clone was seen once. This chain connects TRBV6-1 to TRBJ1-1; D is undetermined. CDR1 and CDR2 from the germline V gene are MNHNS and SASEGT. V was trimmed by 1 base and J by 4 bases, leaving 16 bases between them. This CDR3 has 16 amino acids. The CDR3: CASSEGIGFESTEAFF. CDR3 DNA: TGTGCCAGCAGTGAAGGGATAGGGTTTGAGAGCACTGAAGCTTTCTTT.

The rearrangement links TRBV6-5 to TRBJ2-1; TRBD1 is a possible D gene (6 bases). The germline CDR1 and CDR2 sequences are MNHEY and SVGAGI. V lost 6 bases, J lost 4 bases, and 16 bases lay in between. The CDR3 is made up of 15 amino acids. CDR3: CASRKTGEGYNEQFF. CDR3 bases: TGTGCCAGCAGGAAGACAGGAGAGGGGTACAATGAGCAGTTCTTC.

CDR3 sequence reads: CASSLALEARSNEKLFF. For the CDR3, the DNA is TGTGCCAGCAGCTTAGCGCTGGAAGCGAGGTCTAATGAAAAACTGTTTTTT. The rearrangement links TRBV7-9 to TRBJ1-4; D unclear. The V and J ends lost 0 bases and 3 bases respectively, with 14 bases between them. The CDR3 runs 17 residues. CDR1 is SEHNR, CDR2 FQNEAQ, per germline (reference sequence).

V usage is TRBV18 and J usage is TRBJ2-7; TRBD2 matches 7 bases. This CDR3 has 16 amino acids. Germline V gene lookup returns CDR1 KGHSH and CDR2 LQKENI. Trimming took 3 bases from V and 3 from J; bases not matched to a gene: 11. The CDR3 nucleotides read TGTGCCAGCTCACCCAAACTATGGACTAGAAACTACGAGCAGTACTTC. Residues: CASSPKLWTRNYEQYF.

The chain couples TRBV19 to TRBJ1-5, with D perhaps matching TRBD1 (5 bases). CDR1 LNHDA and CDR2 SQIVND come from the germline V gene (reference sequence). Trimming shortened V by 3 bases and J by 2 bases, and 11 bases separated the two germline ends. The CDR3 runs 15 residues. This CDR3 reads CASSMPGGRNQPQHF. In nucleotides, the CDR3 is TGTGCCAGTAGTATGCCCGGGGGTCGCAATCAGCCCCAGCATTTT.

The chain joins TRBV5-1 to TRBJ2-7; 16 nucleotides agree with TRBD2. The ends lost 4 bases at V and 2 bases at J; junction bases unmatched: 6. In germline, CDR1 is SGHRS, CDR2 YFSETQ. The CDR3 loop spans 17 amino acids. CDR3: CASSPGLAGGAAYEQYF. In nucleotides, the CDR3 is TGCGCCAGCAGCCCGGGACTAGCGGGGGGGGCGGCCTACGAGCAGTACTTC.

V and J are TRBV5-1 and TRBJ2-3; 12 bases fit TRBD2. V lost 5 bases and J lost 2; bases outside the gene matches: 3. Germline loops: CDR1 SGHRS, CDR2 YFSETQ. The CDR3 has 15 amino acids. CDR3 region: CASSSSGGVTDTQYF. CDR3 in DNA: TGCGCCAGCAGTTCTAGCGGGGGGGTCACAGATACGCAGTATTTT.

CDR3 DNA sequence: TGTGCCAGCAGCGTAGGAGAGGAGGGGCCTGGAGATACGCAGTATTTT. Translation gives CASSVGEEGPGDTQYF. The chain recombines TRBV9 with TRBJ2-3; weak D call: TRBD2 (6 bases). In germline, CDR1 is SGDLS, CDR2 YYNGEE. Trimming removed 0 bases at V and 5 bases at J, with 16 bases between. CDR3 length equals 16 residues.

The chain links TRBV3-1 (or the pseudogene TRBV3-2) to TRBJ2-1; TRBD2 is a possible D gene (5 bases). The CDR3 is made up of 15 amino acids. V was clipped by 1 base and J by 3 bases, with 10 bases between them. CDR1 LGHDT and CDR2 YNNKEL come from the germline V gene (reference sequence). CDR3 residues: CASSQVTGIYNEQFF. The CDR3, as DNA: TGTGCCAGCAGCCAAGTAACGGGGATCTACAATGAGCAGTTCTTC.

This clone was picked up many times. This chain connects TRBV5-8 to TRBJ2-7, with 12 bases lining up with TRBD2. The CDR3 runs 15 residues. V lost 4 bases, J lost 4 bases, and 6 bases stayed unmatched. CDR1 and CDR2 from the germline V gene are SGHTS and YDEGEE. The CDR3 DNA is TGTGCCAGCAGCCCGGGGACTAGCGGGTATTACGAGCAGTACTTC. It specifies CASSPGTSGYYEQYF.

This chain connects TRBV6-5 to TRBJ2-7; perhaps TRBD2 as D (7 bases). Germline V gene sequence: CDR1 MNHEY, CDR2 SVGAGI. The ends were cut back, 6 bases at V and 5 bases at J, with 17 bases in the middle. The length of the CDR3 is 14 residues. DNA of the CDR3: TGTGCCAGCAGAGCGGGACATGGTACCGACGAGCAGTACTTC. Protein product: CASRAGHGTDEQYF.

The chain is built from TRBV5-1 and TRBJ2-1, with 7 bases lining up with TRBD2. Germline V gene data show CDR1 as SGHRS and CDR2 as YFSETQ. V lost 0 bases and J lost 8; bases outside the gene matches: 11. This CDR3 has 16 residues. CDR3 in amino acids: CASSLERLADYHEQFF. Here the CDR3 DNA reads TGCGCCAGCAGCTTGGAGAGACTAGCAGATTACCATGAGCAGTTCTTC.

The chain has TRBV7-9 and TRBJ1-2, with TRBD1 as a possible D gene (5 bases). The germline V gene has CDR1 SEHNR and CDR2 FQNEAQ (reference sequence). V lost 1 base to trimming and J lost 7 bases, with 19 bases between them. The CDR3 runs to 16 residues. Here the CDR3 reads CASSLGAGTGGGGYTF. For the CDR3, the DNA is TGTGCCAGCAGCTTAGGAGCCGGGACTGGGGGAGGTGGCTACACCTTC.

The chain joins TRBV19 to TRBJ1-5; D unresolved. V lost 0 bases to trimming and J lost 5 bases, with 11 bases between them. Germline CDR1 and CDR2: LNHDA and SQIVND (reference sequence). The CDR3 has 15 amino acids. The CDR3 reads CASSIDLWPDQPQHF. In DNA, the CDR3 is TGTGCCAGTAGTATAGATCTATGGCCGGATCAGCCCCAGCATTTT.

The rearrangement joins TRBV3-1 (or the pseudogene TRBV3-2) to TRBJ2-7, with 9 positions matching TRBD1. The CDR3 sequence is 14 residues long. The V segment lost 2 bases and the J segment 7 bases; nucleotides outside the gene matches: 6. Germline V gives CDR1 LGHDT, CDR2 YNNKEL (reference sequence). CDR3 region: CASSQKQGAREQYF. CDR3 in DNA: TGTGCCAGCAGCCAAAAACAGGGGGCGCGGGAGCAGTACTTC.

The chain recombines TRBV3-1 (or the pseudogene TRBV3-2) with TRBJ1-4; 8 bases are shared with TRBD1. Germline assignment: CDR1 LGHDT and CDR2 YNNKEL (reference sequence). V was pared by 5 bases and J by 8 bases, with 10 bases of the junction left unmatched. This CDR3 is built from 15 residues. CDR3 DNA: TGTGCCAGCAGCAAGAGTCAGGGGGCCCCCGAAAAACTGTTTTTT. It codes for CASSKSQGAPEKLFF.

The V gene is TRBV10-1, the J gene TRBJ1-1; D ambiguous. Looked up from germline, CDR1 is WNHNN and CDR2 is SYGVQD (reference sequence). V gave up 9 bases and J gave up 0 bases, with 11 bases separating them. There are 13 residues in the CDR3. The CDR3 here is CASRRTLNTEAFF. The DNA for the CDR3 is TGCGCCAGTCGGAGGACCTTGAACACTGAAGCTTTCTTT.